The text below deals with one T cell receptor (beta chain). The sample belongs to a study of blood T cell repertoires in COVID-19. Across the whole study: Samples of COVID-19 (acute and convalescent) were obtained from the United States, Italy and Spain. Sample material is recorded as cDNA or gDNA derived from T cells, B-cell-depleted T cells, or PBMCs.

The CDR3 loop spans 16 amino acids. The V gene end was trimmed by 1 base and the J gene end by 4 bases; junction bases not matched to a gene: 4. Germline V CDR1 and CDR2: SGDLS, YYNGEE. Original methodology: Amplification of reference gene primers was used by the study to estimate nucleated cell counts. Data came from immunoSEQ multiplex PCR; TCRdb stores just in-frame clones and leaves some out. V and J calls and clone size are as listed in that table; D and trimming were resolved from the DNA. The sample has fewer than 150,000 clones, over 70% seen once; the top ten hold more than 15%. The gene calls are TRBV9 and TRBJ2-3, with 12 bases that match TRBD2. The TCR was taken from a man older than 75 with acute or convalescent COVID-19. The sequencing sample was made of peripheral blood. CDR3 nucleotides: TGTGCCAGCAGCGTACTAGCGGGGGGGTTTCCAGATACGCAGTATTTT. Protein product: CASSVLAGGFPDTQYF.